These 14 T cell receptor beta chains were all obtained from the same sample, sequenced in a study of CD8 T cells in Susac syndrome. Random hexamers were used to reverse transcribe 0.5 to 1 ug of RNA. MiXCR, applied by TCRdb to the immunoSEQ multiplex PCR reads, yields one record per CDR3 protein. The table records around 280,000 distinct CDR3 sequences, 92% of them present only once. Sample: CD4+ T cells from PBMCs. The receptors derive from a human donor with multiple sclerosis.

The rearrangement uses TRBV20-1 and TRBJ2-5; 16 nucleotides match TRBD2. CDR1 is DFQATT and CDR2 is SNEGSKA in the germline V gene (reference sequence). V was clipped by 5 bases and J by 5 bases; unmatched bases: 11. The CDR3 covers 17 residues. The CDR3 bases are TGCAGTGCTGGGGGACTAGCGGGAGGGCCTTGGACGGAGACCCAGTACTTC. Translated, it gives CSAGGLAGGPWTETQYF.

The CDR3 DNA follows: TGCAGTCTTTTCAGGAGTAGGGGATGGACTGAAGCTTTCTTT. Encoded protein: CSLFRSRGWTEAFF. The V call is TRBV20-1, the J call TRBJ1-1; D may be TRBD1 (5 bases). This CDR3 spans 14 amino acids. The ends were cut back, 8 bases at V and 5 bases at J, with 21 bases in the middle. Germline values: CDR1 DFQATT, CDR2 SNEGSKA (reference sequence).

The rearrangement joins TRBV29-1 to TRBJ1-1, with D tentatively TRBD1 (6 bases). The length of the CDR3 is 14 residues. Germline CDR1 reads SQVTM; CDR2 reads ANQGSEA. Deletions cut 7 bases from V and 1 base from J, with 16 bases between. In DNA form, the CDR3 reads TGCAGCGCTGGGAATAACAGGGCGAACACTGAAGCTTTCTTT. Translating gives CSAGNNRANTEAFF. The whole variable domain, filled in from reference TRBV29-1 and TRBJ1-1, reads SAVISQKPSRDICQRGTSLTIQCQVDSQVTMMFWYRQQPGQSLTLIATANQGSEATYESGFVIDKFPISRPNLTFSTLTVSNMSPEDSSIYLCSAGNNRANTEAFFGQGTRLTVV.

A word on this clonotype: Germline is not matched at one junction end, which may reflect a read error. The chain couples TRBV7-3 to TRBJ1-1; maybe TRBD1 (5 bases). The length of the CDR3 is 14 residues. In germline, CDR1 is SGHTA, CDR2 FQGTGA. The CDR3 coding sequence is TGTGCCAGCAGCTTATTGGGCAGGGAGGATGAAGCTCTCTTT. It translates to CASSLLGREDEALF.

The rearrangement uses TRBV29-1 and TRBJ1-2; the D gene is possibly TRBD1 (6 bases). The CDR3 spans 13 residues. Germline V gene data show CDR1 as SQVTM and CDR2 as ANQGSEA. V was shortened by 6 bases and J by 5 bases, with 16 bases between the two germline ends. CDR3 in DNA: TGCAGCGTCGGGGGGGGGCGAAGTTATGGCTACACCTTC. Translating gives CSVGGGRSYGYTF.

Only one count was recorded for this clonotype. The CDR3 nucleotides read TGTGCCAGTAGTGTCCACCTAGCGGGAGCCTTGTACGAGCAGTACTTC. This sequence encodes CASSVHLAGALYEQYF. The chain carries TRBV19 and TRBJ2-7, with 10 bases fitting TRBD2. The V gene end was trimmed by 5 bases and the J gene end by 4 bases; junction bases not matched to a gene: 11. The CDR3 has 16 amino acids. The germline V gene encodes CDR1 LNHDA and CDR2 SQIVND (reference sequence).

The J gene is TRBJ2-1, the V gene TRBV20-1; TRBD1 aligns across 8 bases. V gave up 6 bases and J gave up 7 bases; unmatched junction bases: 14. Per germline, CDR1 DFQATT and CDR2 SNEGSKA (reference sequence). CDR3 length equals 15 residues. The CDR3 loop reads CSAPWAGQGRNEQFF. The CDR3 DNA sequence: TGCAGTGCCCCCTGGGCTGGACAGGGTAGGAATGAGCAGTTCTTC.

V is TRBV2 and J is TRBJ1-3; a possible D gene is TRBD1 (5 bases). The V gene lost 5 bases and the J gene lost 2 bases, with 7 bases spanning the gap. Germline V lookup: CDR1 SNHLY, CDR2 FYNNEI. The CDR3 has 13 amino acids. This chain's CDR3 is CASSRGPGNTIYF. CDR3 sequence (DNA): TGTGCCAGCAGTAGGGGTCCTGGAAACACCATATATTTT.

The chain couples TRBV3-1 to TRBJ2-1; the D gene is possibly TRBD2 (7 bases). Germline V CDR1 and CDR2: LGHDT, YNNKEL (reference sequence). The V and J ends lost 5 bases and 5 bases respectively, with 16 bases between them. The CDR3 length is 15 residues. The CDR3 DNA reads TGTGCCAGCAGCGCCCGGGGGGCCGGGAACAATGAGCAGTTCTTC. Translated, it gives CASSARGAGNNEQFF.

This clonotype was counted once. V is TRBV6-4 and J is TRBJ1-4; weak D call: TRBD1 (5 bases). The CDR3 totals 17 residues. V was pared by 8 bases and J by 8 bases, with 27 bases between. Looked up from germline, CDR1 is MRHNA and CDR2 is SNTAGT. CDR3 region: CASQSGQGRVRWEKLFF. Written as DNA, the CDR3 is TGTGCCAGCCAATCCGGGCAGGGACGGGTGAGGTGGGAAAAACTGTTTTTT.

The chain recombines TRBV29-1 with TRBJ2-5; D could derive from TRBD1 or TRBD2 (5 bases each). V lost 4 bases, J lost 2 bases, and 17 bases lay in between. CDR3 length: 15 amino acids. CDR1 and CDR2 from the germline V gene are SQVTM and ANQGSEA. CDR3 in amino acids: CSVGFRGPGQETQYF. For the CDR3, the DNA is TGCAGCGTTGGATTCAGAGGGCCAGGGCAAGAGACCCAGTACTTC.

The V and J genes are TRBV6-6 and TRBJ1-2; D perhaps matches TRBD1 (5 bases). CDR3 length: 14 residues. Trimming took off 5 bases at V and 6 bases at J, with 16 bases between the two ends. CDR1 is MNHNY and CDR2 is SVGAGI in the germline V gene (reference sequence). CDR3 protein: CASSLDIRKDGYTF. CDR3 nucleotide sequence: TGTGCCAGCAGTCTGGACATCAGAAAAGATGGCTACACCTTC.

This rearrangement joins TRBV7-2 to TRBJ2-1; the D is unclear. CDR1 is SGHTA, CDR2 FQGNSA, per germline. Trimming took off 10 bases at V and 8 bases at J, with 24 bases between the two ends. This CDR3 spans 15 amino acids. The CDR3 sequence: CAISPFGGGVDEQFF. The DNA of the CDR3 is TGTGCCATCTCCCCTTTCGGTGGTGGAGTCGATGAGCAGTTCTTC.

The rearrangement links TRBV19 to TRBJ1-1; TRBD1 is a possible D gene (5 bases). CDR1 LNHDA and CDR2 SQIVND come from the germline V gene (reference sequence). The CDR3 contains 12 residues. Trimming removed 4 bases from V and 10 bases from J, with 13 bases in between. This chain's CDR3 is CASSTPGRGAFF. CDR3 bases: TGTGCCAGTAGTACCCCAGGGAGGGGAGCTTTCTTT.